Each of the 27 T cell receptor beta chains below was sequenced from the same sample in a study of blood T cell repertoires in COVID-19 (dated by TCRdb to the early 2020s). The receptor library was made with the immunoSEQ multiplex PCR assay. The clones in this table, taken by TCRdb from immuneACCESS, are in-frame only. Not every clone is retained; where verified, under half of the shortfall comes from an unresolved V gene, and the cause of the rest is unknown. The sample profile shows about 76,000 clones; 90% of them were found once. The top ten clonotypes cover around 0.96% of the sample. Sequencing used peripheral blood. These TCRs come from a woman between 45 and 65 years old in a cohort sampled during active COVID-19.

This chain uses TRBV27 with TRBJ2-2; 7 bases align to TRBD2. The CDR3 has 16 residues. The germline gives CDR1 MNHEY, CDR2 SMNVEV (reference sequence). Trimming removed 6 bases from V and 4 bases from J; junction bases left unmatched: 11. The CDR3 reads CASSHRGGRGTGELFF. In DNA, the CDR3 is TGTGCCAGCAGCCACCGCGGCGGGAGAGGCACCGGGGAGCTGTTTTTT.

This chain joins TRBV29-1 and TRBJ2-2; 11 positions match TRBD2. The CDR3 covers 15 residues. Trimming removed 6 bases from V and 4 bases from J; junction bases left unmatched: 7. The germline gives CDR1 SQVTM, CDR2 ANQGSEA. The CDR3 nucleotides read TGCAGCGTCCTCGGGACTAGCGGCACCACCGGGGAGCTGTTTTTT. Protein product: CSVLGTSGTTGELFF.

There are a few counts of this clone. The chain joins TRBV6-5 to TRBJ2-2, with 10 positions matching TRBD1. The CDR3 covers 15 residues. The V and J ends lost 4 bases and 5 bases, in that order; junction bases with no gene match: 4. Germline V gives CDR1 MNHEY, CDR2 SVGAGI. The CDR3 coding sequence is TGTGCCAGCAGTTTCCGGACAGGGGGAACCGGGGAGCTGTTTTTT. Its protein is CASSFRTGGTGELFF.

The chain couples TRBV9 to TRBJ1-6; D not certain. CDR1 SGDLS and CDR2 YYNGEE come from the germline V gene. CDR3 length: 16 amino acids. V lost 1 base, J lost 2 bases, and 10 bases lay in between. CDR3 sequence (DNA): TGTGCCAGCAGCGTACGGGAGGGCCCCTATAATTCACCCCTCCACTTT. Its translation is CASSVREGPYNSPLHF. Using reference TRBV9 and TRBJ1-6 for the parts outside the CDR3, the full variable domain is DSGVTQTPKHLITATGQRVTLRCSPRSGDLSVYWYQQSLDQGLQFLIQYYNGEERAKGNILERFSAQQFPDLHSELNLSSLELGDSALYFCASSVREGPYNSPLHFGNGTRLTVT.

The chain combines TRBV18 with TRBJ2-7; weak D call: TRBD1 (6 bases). Germline V gives CDR1 KGHSH, CDR2 LQKENI. The length of the CDR3 is 16 residues. Trimming removed 2 bases from V and 5 bases from J, with 19 bases in between. This CDR3 is CASSPEGHTPGDEQYF. The CDR3 bases are TGTGCCAGCTCACCAGAGGGACATACGCCCGGCGACGAGCAGTACTTC.

The V gene is TRBV9, the J gene TRBJ1-1; a possible D gene is TRBD1 (5 bases). CDR1 is SGDLS and CDR2 is YYNGEE in the germline V gene. The CDR3 is made up of 14 amino acids. Trimming shortened V by 1 base and J by 7 bases, and 14 bases separated the two germline ends. The CDR3 region has the DNA TGTGCCAGCAGCGTACGCGGGGACTCGATTGAAGCTTTCTTT. It yields the protein CASSVRGDSIEAFF.

The chain links TRBV15 to TRBJ2-5; tentatively, D is TRBD1 (5 bases). The CDR3 loop spans 16 amino acids. Germline assignment: CDR1 LNHNV and CDR2 YYDKDF (reference sequence). V dropped 0 bases and J dropped 4 bases, with 15 bases sitting between them. The CDR3 loop is CATSRDVDKKGETQYF. Written as DNA, the CDR3 is TGTGCCACCAGCAGAGATGTGGACAAAAAAGGAGAGACCCAGTACTTC.

The chain carries TRBV5-3 and TRBJ2-7; 11 bases align to TRBD1. TRBV5-3 is given ORF status, its function remaining uncertain. The CDR3 loop spans 15 amino acids. The V and J ends lost 4 bases and 5 bases, in that order; junction bases with no gene match: 8. CDR3 region: CARSTGTGGLNEQYF. In nucleotides, the CDR3 is TGTGCCAGAAGCACCGGGACAGGGGGGTTGAACGAGCAGTACTTC.

The chain uses TRBV12-5 and TRBJ2-3; 7 bases align to TRBD2. The V and J ends lost 1 base and 0 bases, in that order; junction bases with no gene match: 1. The germline gives CDR1 LGHNT, CDR2 FRNRAP. The CDR3 loop spans 15 amino acids. The CDR3 nucleotides are TGTGCTAGTGGTTTGGGACTAGCTAGCACAGATACGCAGTATTTT. Amino acids: CASGLGLASTDTQYF. Full variable domain (outside the CDR3, taken from reference TRBV12-5 and TRBJ2-3): DARVTQTPRHKVTEMGQEVTMRCQPILGHNTVFWYRQTMMQGLELLAYFRNRAPLDDSGMPKDRFSAEMPDATLATLKIQPSEPRDSAVYFCASGLGLASTDTQYFGPGTRLTVL.

This clone was seen a single time. The chain carries TRBV6-6 and TRBJ2-7; 9 positions match TRBD1. The CDR3 totals 16 residues. The junction had 11 bases not matched to a gene; V was cut back by 4 bases and J by 4 bases. Germline lookup yields CDR1 MNHNY and CDR2 SVGAGI (reference sequence). The CDR3 DNA is TGTGCCAGCAGTTCCTCGGCGGGACAGGGATATTACGAGCAGTACTTC. Translation: CASSSSAGQGYYEQYF.

V usage is TRBV5-1 and J usage is TRBJ2-3; D gene ambiguous. The germline CDR1 and CDR2 sequences are SGHRS and YFSETQ. V lost 3 bases, J lost 3 bases, and 14 bases lay in between. CDR3 length: 15 amino acids. The CDR3 here is CASSSTGGETDTQYF. Here the CDR3 DNA reads TGCGCCAGCAGCTCTACTGGTGGTGAGACAGATACGCAGTATTTT.

The chain uses TRBV14 and TRBJ2-1; 8 bases line up with TRBD2. The CDR3 length is 17 residues. CDR1 and CDR2 (germline): SGHDN, FVKESK. V lost 2 bases to trimming and J lost 5 bases; unmatched junction nucleotides: 11. CDR3: CASSQNLERESDNEQFF. CDR3 in DNA: TGTGCCAGCAGCCAAAATTTGGAGCGGGAGTCGGACAATGAGCAGTTCTTC.

This clone was seen once. The chain couples TRBV11-2 to TRBJ2-7, with 7 positions matching TRBD1. This CDR3 is built from 15 residues. The germline CDR1 and CDR2 sequences are SGHAT and FQNNGV. The V and J ends lost 5 bases and 1 base, in that order; junction bases with no gene match: 8. CDR3 region: CASSKPGTVSYEQYF. The CDR3 DNA is TGTGCCAGCAGCAAACCCGGGACAGTGTCCTACGAGCAGTACTTC.

V usage is TRBV9 and J usage is TRBJ2-1; the match to TRBD2 covers 10 bases. This CDR3 has 15 amino acids. From germline, CDR1 is SGDLS and CDR2 YYNGEE. The ends lost 4 bases at V and 2 bases at J; junction bases unmatched: 3. The CDR3 reads CASSPSGRAYNEQFF. DNA of the CDR3: TGTGCCAGCAGCCCCAGCGGGAGGGCCTACAATGAGCAGTTCTTC.

This clone occurred once. The chain has TRBV27 and TRBJ1-2; D unclear. V was clipped by 0 bases and J by 4 bases, with 6 bases between them. CDR3 length equals 13 residues. Germline V lookup: CDR1 MNHEY, CDR2 SMNVEV (reference sequence). The CDR3 spells CASSLSSAYGYTF. The CDR3 DNA reads as TGTGCCAGCAGTTTATCCAGTGCCTATGGCTACACCTTC.

J is TRBJ2-5 and V is TRBV28; D may be TRBD1 (6 bases). Looked up from germline, CDR1 is MDHEN and CDR2 is SYDVKM. There are 12 residues in the CDR3. V dropped 6 bases and J dropped 5 bases, with 10 bases sitting between them. CDR3 loop: CASRSRGETQYF. CDR3 DNA: TGTGCCAGCAGGTCTAGGGGGGAGACCCAGTACTTC.

The V and J genes are TRBV30 and TRBJ1-6; 10 bases line up with TRBD1. The CDR3 is 16 amino acids. Germline assignment: CDR1 GTSNPN and CDR2 SVGIG (reference sequence). The V and J ends lost 6 bases and 6 bases, in that order; junction bases with no gene match: 11. The CDR3 region has the DNA TGTGCCTGTCCCGGGACAGGGGCGTGGGGTAATTCACCCCTCCACTTT. This encodes CACPGTGAWGNSPLHF.

The chain combines TRBV28 with TRBJ2-1, with TRBD2 identical over 8 bases. The CDR3 contains 17 residues. Germline lookup yields CDR1 MDHEN and CDR2 SYDVKM. The trim removed 4 bases at V and 2 bases at J, leaving 10 bases unmatched. For the CDR3, the DNA is TGTGCCAGCAGTTCCCTCCGGGAGGGGAGGGCCTACAATGAGCAGTTCTTC. It is translated as CASSSLREGRAYNEQFF.

CDR3 in DNA: TGTGCCAGCAGGCGCCCTCAGGGTGATTATCAGCCCCAGCATTTT. Amino acids: CASRRPQGDYQPQHF. The chain employs TRBV28 and TRBJ1-5; weak D call: TRBD1 (5 bases). The ends were cut back, 6 bases at V and 5 bases at J, with 17 bases in the middle. The V gene's germline CDR1 is MDHEN and CDR2 SYDVKM. CDR3 length equals 15 residues.

The J gene is TRBJ1-1, the V gene TRBV7-3; maybe TRBD1 (6 bases). The germline V and J ends were trimmed by 5 bases and 3 bases, with 16 bases remaining between them. Germline loops: CDR1 SGHTA, CDR2 FQGTGA. The CDR3 runs 15 residues. The CDR3 nucleotides are TGTGCCAGCAGCCCATTGGGGGCGAGGGACACTGAAGCTTTCTTT. It is translated as CASSPLGARDTEAFF.

The V gene is TRBV5-1, the J gene TRBJ2-7; no definite D call. Trimming removed 4 bases from V and 5 bases from J, with 13 bases in between. The CDR3 covers 13 residues. Germline V lookup: CDR1 SGHRS, CDR2 YFSETQ. CDR3 coding DNA: TGCGCCAGCAGCCTGGACGAACTGAACGAGCAGTACTTC. Protein sequence: CASSLDELNEQYF.

The rearrangement joins TRBV14 to TRBJ2-6; weak D call: TRBD1 (7 bases). The CDR3 is 14 amino acids. CDR1 SGHDN and CDR2 FVKESK come from the germline V gene. Trimming stripped 10 bases from V and 3 bases from J, with 13 bases between. CDR3 DNA sequence: TGTGCCACCCAGGGGGGTAGTGGGGCCAACGTCCTGACTTTC. Residues: CATQGGSGANVLTF.

This clone has a single count. This sequence joins TRBV6-4 and TRBJ2-1; 13 nucleotides line up with TRBD2. V lost 8 bases, J lost 3 bases, and 10 bases stayed unmatched. Germline V gene data show CDR1 as MRHNA and CDR2 as SNTAGT. CDR3 length equals 17 residues. The CDR3 protein is CASLWETSGRFYNEQFF. The CDR3 DNA reads TGTGCCAGCCTGTGGGAGACTAGCGGGAGGTTCTACAATGAGCAGTTCTTC.

This chain uses TRBV3-1 (or the pseudogene TRBV3-2) with TRBJ1-3, with 7 bases that match TRBD1. This CDR3 region has 16 residues. J lost 1 base, V lost 1 base, and 4 bases had no gene match. Germline values: CDR1 LGHDT, CDR2 YNNKEL (reference sequence). Here the CDR3 DNA reads TGTGCCAGCAGCCAAGCCAAGACAGGGTCTGGAAACACCATATATTTT. Amino acid sequence: CASSQAKTGSGNTIYF.

The V gene is TRBV13, the J gene TRBJ1-5, with 9 nucleotides matching TRBD1. The CDR3 contains 15 residues. With 6 bases clipped from V and 7 bases from J, the junction kept 10 bases outside the gene matches. Germline loops: CDR1 PRHDT, CDR2 FYEKMQ (reference sequence). Here the CDR3 reads CASRYRGQGDQPQHF. The CDR3 DNA is TGTGCCAGCAGGTACAGGGGGCAAGGGGACCAGCCCCAGCATTTT.

This clone was seen just once. The V and J genes are TRBV30 and TRBJ2-5; the D gene is possibly TRBD1 (5 bases). The CDR3 runs 12 residues. Trimming took 1 base from V and 3 from J, leaving 6 bases between them. The V gene's germline CDR1 is GTSNPN and CDR2 SVGIG (reference sequence). CDR3 residues: CAWSEGKETQYF. The CDR3 nucleotides read TGTGCCTGGAGTGAGGGGAAAGAGACCCAGTACTTC.

This clone was picked up many times. The rearrangement uses TRBV11-3 and TRBJ1-1; possible D gene TRBD1, 5 bases. V lost 5 bases and J 7 bases, leaving 14 bases between the germline ends. Germline V gene data show CDR1 as SGHNT and CDR2 as YENEEA. The CDR3 runs to 13 residues. The CDR3: CASSGQGRSEAFF. The CDR3 DNA reads as TGTGCCAGCAGCGGGCAGGGTCGGAGTGAAGCTTTCTTT.